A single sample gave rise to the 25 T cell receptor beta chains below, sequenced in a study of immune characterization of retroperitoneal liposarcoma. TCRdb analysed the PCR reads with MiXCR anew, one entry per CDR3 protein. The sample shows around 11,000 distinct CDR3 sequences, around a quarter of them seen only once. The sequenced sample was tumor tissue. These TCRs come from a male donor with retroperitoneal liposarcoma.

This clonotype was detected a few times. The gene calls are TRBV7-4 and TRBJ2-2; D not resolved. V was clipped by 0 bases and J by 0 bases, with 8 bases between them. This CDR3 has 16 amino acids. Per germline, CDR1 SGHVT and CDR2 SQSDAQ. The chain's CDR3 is CASSLARYSNTGELFF. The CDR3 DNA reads TGTGCCAGCAGCTTAGCTCGATATTCGAACACCGGGGAGCTGTTTTTT.

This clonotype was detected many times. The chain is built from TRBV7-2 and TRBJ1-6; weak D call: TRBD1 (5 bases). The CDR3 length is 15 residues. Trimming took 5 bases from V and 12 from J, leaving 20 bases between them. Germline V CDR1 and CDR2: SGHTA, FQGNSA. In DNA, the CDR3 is TGTGCCAGCAGCCCGGGGGGGGACCTCGAAGGACCCCTCCACTTT. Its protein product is CASSPGGDLEGPLHF.

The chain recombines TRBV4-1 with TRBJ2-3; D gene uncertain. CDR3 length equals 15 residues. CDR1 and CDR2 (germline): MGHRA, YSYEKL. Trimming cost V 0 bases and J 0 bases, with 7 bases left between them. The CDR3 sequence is CASSQDRWSTDTQYF. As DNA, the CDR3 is TGCGCCAGCAGCCAAGATAGGTGGAGCACAGATACGCAGTATTTT.

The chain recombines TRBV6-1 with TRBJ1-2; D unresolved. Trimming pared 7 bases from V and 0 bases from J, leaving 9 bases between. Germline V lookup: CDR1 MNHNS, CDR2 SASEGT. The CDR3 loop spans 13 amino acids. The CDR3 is CASTREANYGYTF. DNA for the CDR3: TGTGCCAGCACTAGGGAAGCTAACTATGGCTACACCTTC.

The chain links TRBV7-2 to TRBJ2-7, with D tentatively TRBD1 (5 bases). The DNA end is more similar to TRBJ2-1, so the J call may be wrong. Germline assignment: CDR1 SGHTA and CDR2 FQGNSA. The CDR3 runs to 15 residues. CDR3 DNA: TGTGCCAGCAGCTTAGCCTTGGGGCAGTCCAATGAGCAGTTCTTC. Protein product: CASSLALGQSNEQFF.

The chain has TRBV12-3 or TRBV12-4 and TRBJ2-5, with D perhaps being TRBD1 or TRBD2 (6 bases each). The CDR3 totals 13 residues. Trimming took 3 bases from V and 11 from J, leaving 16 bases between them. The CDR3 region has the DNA TGTGCCAGCAGTTTTTTGAGGGGGGATGAGCAGTACTTC. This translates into CASSFLRGDEQYF.

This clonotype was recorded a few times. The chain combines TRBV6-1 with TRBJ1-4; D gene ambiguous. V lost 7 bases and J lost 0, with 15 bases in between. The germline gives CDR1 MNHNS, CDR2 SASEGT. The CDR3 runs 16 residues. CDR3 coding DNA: TGTGCCAGCACCGAAGGACGGTACGCAACTAATGAAAAACTGTTTTTT. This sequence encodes CASTEGRYATNEKLFF.

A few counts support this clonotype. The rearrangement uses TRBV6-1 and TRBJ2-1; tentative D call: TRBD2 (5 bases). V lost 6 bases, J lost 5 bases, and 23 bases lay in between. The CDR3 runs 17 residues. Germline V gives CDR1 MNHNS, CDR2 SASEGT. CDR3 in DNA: TGTGCCAGCAGCGACGTTCAGGAGGTGGAGGTTAACAATGAGCAGTTCTTC. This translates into CASSDVQEVEVNNEQFF.

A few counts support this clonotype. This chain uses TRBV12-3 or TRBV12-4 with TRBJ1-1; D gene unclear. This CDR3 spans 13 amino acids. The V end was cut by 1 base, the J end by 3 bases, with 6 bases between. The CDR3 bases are TGTGCCAGCAGTTTAGTCTGGGACACTGAAGCTTTCTTT. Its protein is CASSLVWDTEAFF.

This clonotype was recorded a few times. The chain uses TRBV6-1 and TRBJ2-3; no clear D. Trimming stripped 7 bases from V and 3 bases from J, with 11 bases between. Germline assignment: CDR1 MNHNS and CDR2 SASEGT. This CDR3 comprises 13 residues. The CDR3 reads CASTPRQTDTQYF. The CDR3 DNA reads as TGTGCCAGCACACCGAGGCAGACAGATACGCAGTATTTT.

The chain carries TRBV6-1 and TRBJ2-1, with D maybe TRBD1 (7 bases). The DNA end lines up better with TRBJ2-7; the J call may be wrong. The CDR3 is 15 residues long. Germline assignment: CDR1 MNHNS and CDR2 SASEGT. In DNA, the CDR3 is TGTGCCAGCAGTGAAGGGGCGGAGGGGGCCCACGAGCAGTACTTC. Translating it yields CASSEGAEGAHEQYF.

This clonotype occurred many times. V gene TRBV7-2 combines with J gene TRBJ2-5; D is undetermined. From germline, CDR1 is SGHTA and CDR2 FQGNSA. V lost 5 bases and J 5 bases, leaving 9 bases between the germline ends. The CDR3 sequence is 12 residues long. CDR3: CASSETRETQYF. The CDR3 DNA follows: TGTGCCAGCAGCGAAACTCGGGAGACCCAGTACTTC.

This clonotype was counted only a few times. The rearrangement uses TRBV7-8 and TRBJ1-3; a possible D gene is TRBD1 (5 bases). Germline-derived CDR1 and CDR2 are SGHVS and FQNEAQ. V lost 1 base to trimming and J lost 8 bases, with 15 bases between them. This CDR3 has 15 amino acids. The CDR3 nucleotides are TGTGCCAGCAGCTTAGAGGGGTCTCCGTCTGACACCATATATTTT. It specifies CASSLEGSPSDTIYF.

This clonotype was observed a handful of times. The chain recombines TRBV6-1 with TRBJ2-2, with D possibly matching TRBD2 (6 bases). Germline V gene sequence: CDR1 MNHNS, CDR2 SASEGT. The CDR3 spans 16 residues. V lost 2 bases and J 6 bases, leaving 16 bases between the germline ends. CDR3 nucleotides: TGTGCCAGCAGTGAAATCCCGGGAACTAGCCCCGGGGAGCTGTTTTTT. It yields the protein CASSEIPGTSPGELFF.

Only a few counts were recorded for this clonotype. For the CDR3, the DNA is TGTGCCAGCAGGGGTGGAGGGAGAGAGACCCAGTTCTTC. Protein sequence: CASRGGGRETQFF. The chain uses TRBV7-2 and TRBJ2-1, with a tentative D call TRBD2 (6 bases). Trimming shortened V by 6 bases and J by 13 bases, and 19 bases separated the two germline ends. Germline V gene data show CDR1 as SGHTA and CDR2 as FQGNSA. The CDR3 loop spans 13 amino acids.

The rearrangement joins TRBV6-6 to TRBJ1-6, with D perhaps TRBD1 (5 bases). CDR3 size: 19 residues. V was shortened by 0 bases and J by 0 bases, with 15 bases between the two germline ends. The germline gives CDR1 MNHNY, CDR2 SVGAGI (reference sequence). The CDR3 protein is CASSYSSQGGSSYNSPLHF. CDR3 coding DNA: TGTGCCAGCAGTTACTCGAGCCAGGGTGGGAGCTCCTATAATTCACCCCTCCACTTT.

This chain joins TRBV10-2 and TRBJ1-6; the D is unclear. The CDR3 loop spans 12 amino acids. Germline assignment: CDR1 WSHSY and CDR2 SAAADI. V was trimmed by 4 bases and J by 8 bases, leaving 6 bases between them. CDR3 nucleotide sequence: TGCGCCAGCAGTGCACAATATTCACCCCTCCACTTT. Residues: CASSAQYSPLHF.

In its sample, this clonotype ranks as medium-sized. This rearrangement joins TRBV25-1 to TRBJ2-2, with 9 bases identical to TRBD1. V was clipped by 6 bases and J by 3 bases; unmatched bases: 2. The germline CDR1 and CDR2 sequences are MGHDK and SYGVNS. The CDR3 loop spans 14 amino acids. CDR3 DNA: TGTGCCAGCAGCGACAGGGGGGACACCGGGGAGCTGTTTTTT. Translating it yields CASSDRGDTGELFF. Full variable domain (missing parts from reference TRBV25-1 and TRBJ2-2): EADIYQTPRYLVIGTGKKITLECSQTMGHDKMYWYQQDPGMELHLIHYSYGVNSTEKGDLSSESTVSRIRTEHFPLTLESARPSHTSQYLCASSDRGDTGELFFGEGSRLTVL.

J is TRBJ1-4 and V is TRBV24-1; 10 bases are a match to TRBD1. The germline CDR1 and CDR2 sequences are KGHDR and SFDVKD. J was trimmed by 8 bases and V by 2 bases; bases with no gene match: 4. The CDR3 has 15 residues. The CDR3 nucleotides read TGTGCCACCAGTGATTCGGGACAGGGGAAGGAAAAACTGTTTTTT. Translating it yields CATSDSGQGKEKLFF.

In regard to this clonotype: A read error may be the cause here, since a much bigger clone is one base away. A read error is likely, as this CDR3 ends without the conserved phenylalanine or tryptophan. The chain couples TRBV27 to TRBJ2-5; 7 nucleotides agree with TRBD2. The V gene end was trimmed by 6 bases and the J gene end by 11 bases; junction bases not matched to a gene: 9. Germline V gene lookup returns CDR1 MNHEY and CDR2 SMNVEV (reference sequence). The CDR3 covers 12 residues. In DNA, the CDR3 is TGTGCCAGCAGCAGTCCCCGGGGGGAGCAGTACGGC. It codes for CASSSPRGEQYG.

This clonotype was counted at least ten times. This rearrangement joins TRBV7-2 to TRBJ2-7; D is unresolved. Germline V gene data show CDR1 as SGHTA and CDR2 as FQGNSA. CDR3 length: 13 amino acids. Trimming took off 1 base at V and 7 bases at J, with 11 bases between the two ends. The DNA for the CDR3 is TGTGCCAGCAGCTTAGATGGATCCTTGGAGCAGTACTTC. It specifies CASSLDGSLEQYF. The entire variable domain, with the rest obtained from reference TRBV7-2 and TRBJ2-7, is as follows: GAGVSQSPSNKVTEKGKDVELRCDPISGHTALYWYRQSLGQGLEFLIYFQGNSAPDKSGLPSDRFSAERTGGSVSTLTIQRTQQEDSAVYLCASSLDGSLEQYFGPGTRLTVT.

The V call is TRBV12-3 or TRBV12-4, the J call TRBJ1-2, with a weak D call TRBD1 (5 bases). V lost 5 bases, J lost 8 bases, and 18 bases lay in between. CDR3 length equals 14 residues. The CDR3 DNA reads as TGTGCCAGCAGTCTGAATCAGGGCATACAAGGCTACACCTTC. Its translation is CASSLNQGIQGYTF.

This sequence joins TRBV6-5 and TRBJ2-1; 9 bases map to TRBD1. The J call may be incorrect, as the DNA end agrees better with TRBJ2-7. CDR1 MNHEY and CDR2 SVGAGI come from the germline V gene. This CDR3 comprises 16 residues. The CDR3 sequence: CASSPRTGANLIEQYF. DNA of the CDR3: TGTGCCAGCAGTCCGCGGACAGGGGCCAACCTTATCGAGCAGTACTTC.

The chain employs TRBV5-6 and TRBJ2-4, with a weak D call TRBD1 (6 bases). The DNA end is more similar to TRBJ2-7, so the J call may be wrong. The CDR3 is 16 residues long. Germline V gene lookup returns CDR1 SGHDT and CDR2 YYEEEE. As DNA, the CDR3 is TGTGCCAGCAGCTTGTTAGGGCAGGGGCCCCCCTACGAGCAGTACTTC. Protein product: CASSLLGQGPPYEQYF.

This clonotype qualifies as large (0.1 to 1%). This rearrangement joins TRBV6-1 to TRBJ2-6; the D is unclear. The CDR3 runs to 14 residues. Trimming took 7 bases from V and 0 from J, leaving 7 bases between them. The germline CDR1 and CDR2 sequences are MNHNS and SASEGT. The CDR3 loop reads CASKQTSGANVLTF. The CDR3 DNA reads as TGTGCCAGCAAGCAGACCTCTGGGGCCAACGTCCTGACTTTC.